The present TCR beta chain was sequenced within a study of lymphopenia after photon versus proton radiotherapy (dated by TCRdb to between 2017 and 2020). Background for the entire study: Photon and proton radiation therapy were compared by the study for their immunological effects in patients with gastrointestinal tumors who developed high-grade lymphopenia. The cohort comprised 20 to 25 patients with gastrointestinal tumors who received either photon or proton therapy and then developed lymphopenia. The study aimed to characterize how the two radiation modalities differ in their impact on the immune system.

The CDR3 holds 16 amino acids from the cysteine to the phenylalanine. The kept DNA is CDR3 alone, 48 bases in frame from the first base. CDR1 is given as MNHNY and CDR2 as SVGAGI, both from the germline V gene (reference sequence). Relative to germline, V is missing 4 bases and J is missing 3 bases, with 4 bases of the junction outside any gene match. Study-wide findings and limitations: Relative stability during treatment was observed in proton-treated patients, whereas loss of naive T cells and TCR diversity and gain of effector/memory populations were observed in photon-treated patients. The survival association was assessed only in patients who died, and the authors presented better survival with proton therapy as a possibility rather than a demonstrated result. After the lymphocyte count nadir, oligoclonal expansion, especially of CD8+ Temra cells, was observed in photon-treated repertoires, and the drop in diversity was driven by this expansion. Across the cohort, an inverse correlation was found between a larger post-nadir drop in TCR diversity and overall survival time among patients who died.

Comments on this clone: Its cognate antigen has yet to be identified. Per-base quality was not reported, and no clone a single base away is much larger than it.

Library preparation was by the immunoSEQ multiplex PCR assay. Deep sequencing of rearranged TCR beta loci, alongside multiparametric flow cytometry, was used to profile T cell repertoires. The clones in this table, taken by TCRdb from immuneACCESS, are in-frame only. Not every clone is retained; where verified, under half of the shortfall comes from an unresolved V gene, and the cause of the rest is unknown. This sample lists thousands of clones; about 89% were detected once. Around 10% of the sample belongs to the ten largest clones. This specimen consisted of peripheral blood, obtained from a patient treated with photon-based radiotherapy. The clonotype originates from a man between 60 and 75 years old with cholangiocarcinoma. The sequence is built from TRBV6-6 and TRBJ2-1; 12 middle bases align to TRBD2. The CDR3 loop reads CASSSLAGGVYNEQFF. The sequenced DNA: TGTGCCAGCAGTTCTCTAGCGGGAGGGGTCTACAATGAGCAGTTCTTC.